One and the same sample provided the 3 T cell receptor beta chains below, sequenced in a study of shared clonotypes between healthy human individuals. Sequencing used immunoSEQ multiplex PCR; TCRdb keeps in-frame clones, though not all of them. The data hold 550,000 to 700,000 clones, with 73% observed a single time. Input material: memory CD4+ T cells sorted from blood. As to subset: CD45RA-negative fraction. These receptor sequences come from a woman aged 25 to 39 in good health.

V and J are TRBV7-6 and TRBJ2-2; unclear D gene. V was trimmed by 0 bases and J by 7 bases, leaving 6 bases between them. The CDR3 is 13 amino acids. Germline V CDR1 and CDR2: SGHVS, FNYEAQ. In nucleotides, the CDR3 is TGTGCCAGCAGCTTAGCGCTTGACGGGGAGCTGTTTTTT. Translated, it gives CASSLALDGELFF.

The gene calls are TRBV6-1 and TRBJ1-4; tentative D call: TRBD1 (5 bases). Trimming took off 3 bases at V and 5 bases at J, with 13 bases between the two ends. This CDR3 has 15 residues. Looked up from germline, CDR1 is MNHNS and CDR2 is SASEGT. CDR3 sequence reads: CASSDQSGGNEKLFF. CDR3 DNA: TGTGCCAGCAGTGACCAGAGCGGGGGAAATGAAAAACTGTTTTTT.

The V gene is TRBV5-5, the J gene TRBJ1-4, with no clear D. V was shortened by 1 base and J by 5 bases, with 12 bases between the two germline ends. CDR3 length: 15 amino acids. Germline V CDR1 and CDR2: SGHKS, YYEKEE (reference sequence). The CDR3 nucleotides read TGTGCCAGCAGCTTGTATGCAGACCTAAATGAAAAACTGTTTTTT. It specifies CASSLYADLNEKLFF.